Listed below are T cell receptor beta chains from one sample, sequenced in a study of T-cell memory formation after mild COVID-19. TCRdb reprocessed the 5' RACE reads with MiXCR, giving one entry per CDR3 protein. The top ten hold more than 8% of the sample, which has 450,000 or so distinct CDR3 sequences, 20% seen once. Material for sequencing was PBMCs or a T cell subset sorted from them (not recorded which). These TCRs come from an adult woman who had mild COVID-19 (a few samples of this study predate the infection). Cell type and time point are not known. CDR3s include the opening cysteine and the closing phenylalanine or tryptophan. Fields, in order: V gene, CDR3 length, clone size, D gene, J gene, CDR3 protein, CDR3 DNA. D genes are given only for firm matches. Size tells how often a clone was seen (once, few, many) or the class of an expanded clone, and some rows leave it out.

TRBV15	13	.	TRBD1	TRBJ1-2	CATSEDRVYGYTF	TGTGCCACCAGCGAAGACAGGGTCTATGGCTACACCTTC
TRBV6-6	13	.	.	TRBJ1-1	CASSYSLDTEAFF	TGTGCCAGCAGTTACTCTCTGGACACTGAAGCTTTCTTT
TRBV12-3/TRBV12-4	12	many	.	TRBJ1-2	CASSLGNYGYTF	TGTGCCAGCAGCTTGGGGAACTATGGCTACACCTTC
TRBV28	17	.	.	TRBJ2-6	CASSFVAGKIGANVLTF	TGTGCCAGCAGTTTTGTGGCAGGGAAGATTGGGGCCAACGTCCTGACTTTC
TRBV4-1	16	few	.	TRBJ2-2	CASSRAGEGATGELFF	TGCGCCAGCAGCCGAGCGGGTGAGGGGGCCACCGGGGAGCTGTTTTTT
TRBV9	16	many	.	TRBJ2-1	CASSYLGSRSYNEQFF	TGTGCCAGCAGCTATCTCGGGAGCCGCTCCTACAATGAGCAGTTCTTC
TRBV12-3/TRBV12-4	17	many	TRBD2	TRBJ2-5	CASSLEAGGFGGGTQYF	TGTGCCAGCAGTTTAGAAGCGGGAGGGTTCGGGGGTGGAACCCAGTACTTC
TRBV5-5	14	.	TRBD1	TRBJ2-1	CASSTGQGADEQFF	TGTGCCAGCAGCACTGGACAGGGGGCCGATGAGCAGTTCTTC
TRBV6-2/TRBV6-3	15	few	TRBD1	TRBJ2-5	CASSAGQGDSETQYF	TGTGCCAGCAGTGCGGGACAGGGAGATTCAGAGACCCAGTACTTC
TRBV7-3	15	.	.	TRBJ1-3	CASSPDASSGNTIYF	TGTGCCAGCAGCCCCGATGCAAGCTCTGGAAACACCATATATTTT
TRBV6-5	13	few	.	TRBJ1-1	CASSLMGQSEAFF	TGTGCCAGCAGTCTGATGGGACAATCTGAAGCTTTCTTT
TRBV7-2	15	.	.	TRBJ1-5	CASSFRFSGNQPQHF	TGTGCCAGCAGCTTCCGCTTTTCTGGCAATCAGCCCCAGCATTTT
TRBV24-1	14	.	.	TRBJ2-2	CATTTGANTGELFF	TGTGCCACCACCACCGGGGCGAACACCGGGGAGCTGTTTTTT
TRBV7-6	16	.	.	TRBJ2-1	CASSTSGSLSYNEQFF	TGTGCCAGCAGCACCTCCGGGAGTCTCTCCTACAATGAGCAGTTCTTC
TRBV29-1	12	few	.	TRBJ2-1	CSVANSYNEQFF	TGCAGCGTCGCCAATTCTTACAATGAGCAGTTCTTC
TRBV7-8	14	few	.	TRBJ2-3	CASSFVQLQDTQYF	TGTGCCAGCAGCTTCGTCCAGCTACAAGATACGCAGTATTTT
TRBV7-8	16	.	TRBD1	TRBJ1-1	CASSFGQGFGNTEAFF	TGTGCCAGCAGCTTTGGACAGGGATTTGGGAACACTGAAGCTTTCTTT
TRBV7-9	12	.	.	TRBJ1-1	CASSLGMGEAFF	TGTGCCAGCAGCTTAGGTATGGGGGAAGCTTTCTTT
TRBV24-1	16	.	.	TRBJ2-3	CATSDYGRVIADTQYF	TGTGCCACCAGTGATTACGGTCGGGTTATCGCAGATACGCAGTATTTT
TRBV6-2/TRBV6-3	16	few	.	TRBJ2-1	CASSYLAGGLYNEQFF	TGTGCCAGCAGTTACCTCGCCGGGGGTCTTTACAATGAGCAGTTCTTC
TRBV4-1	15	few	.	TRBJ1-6	CASSQVRGYNSPLHF	TGCGCCAGCAGCCAAGTGAGGGGGTATAATTCACCCCTCCACTTT
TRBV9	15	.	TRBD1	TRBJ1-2	CASSLQTGAIYGYTF	TGTGCCAGCAGCTTACAGACAGGGGCGATCTATGGCTACACCTTC
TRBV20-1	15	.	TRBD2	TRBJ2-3	CSALPSGGNTDTQYF	TGCAGTGCCCTTCCTAGCGGGGGGAACACAGATACGCAGTATTTT
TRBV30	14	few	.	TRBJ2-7	CAWSVRLVSYEQYF	TGTGCCTGGAGTGTACGACTGGTCTCCTACGAGCAGTACTTC
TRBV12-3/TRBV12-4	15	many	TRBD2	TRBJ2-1	CASSFGGGGYNEQFF	TGTGCCAGCAGTTTCGGCGGGGGAGGATACAATGAGCAGTTCTTC
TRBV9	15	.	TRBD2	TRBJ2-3	CASSARGDWADTQYF	TGTGCCAGCAGCGCCCGGGGGGACTGGGCAGATACGCAGTATTTT
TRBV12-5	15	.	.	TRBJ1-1	CASGLVSGGKAEAFF	TGTGCTAGTGGTTTGGTATCTGGGGGTAAGGCTGAAGCTTTCTTT
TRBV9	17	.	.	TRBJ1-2	CASSPRRGDIANYGYTF	TGTGCCAGCAGCCCGAGGCGGGGGGACATAGCTAACTATGGCTACACCTTC
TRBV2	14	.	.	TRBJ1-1	CASTLGQPRDWAFF	TGTGCCAGCACACTTGGCCAACCCCGAGATTGGGCTTTCTTT
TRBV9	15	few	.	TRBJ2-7	CASSVDGAGGYEQYF	TGTGCCAGCAGCGTAGATGGGGCCGGTGGCTACGAGCAGTACTTC